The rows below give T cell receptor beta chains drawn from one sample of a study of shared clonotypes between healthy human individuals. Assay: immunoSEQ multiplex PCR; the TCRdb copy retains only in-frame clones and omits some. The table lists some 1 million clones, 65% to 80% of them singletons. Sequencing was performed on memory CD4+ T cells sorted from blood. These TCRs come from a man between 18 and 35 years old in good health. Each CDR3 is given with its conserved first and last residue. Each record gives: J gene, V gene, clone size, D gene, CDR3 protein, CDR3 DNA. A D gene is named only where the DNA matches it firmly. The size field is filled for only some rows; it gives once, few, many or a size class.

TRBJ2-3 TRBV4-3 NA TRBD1 CASSQEAGTGVTDTQYF TGCGCCAGCAGCCAGGAAGCCGGGACAGGGGTAACAGATACGCAGTATTTT
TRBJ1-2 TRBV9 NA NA CASGDTGFYGYTF TGTGCCAGCGGCGATACAGGGTTTTATGGCTACACCTTC
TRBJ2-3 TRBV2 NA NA CASSIQMRADTQYF TGTGCCAGCAGTATCCAGATGAGGGCAGATACGCAGTATTTT
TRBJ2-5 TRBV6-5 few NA CASRLGRIALGETQYF TGTGCCAGCCGTTTAGGAAGGATCGCTCTAGGGGAGACCCAGTACTTC
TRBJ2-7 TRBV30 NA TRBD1 CAWTEDRVIEQYF TGTGCCTGGACAGAGGACAGGGTGATAGAGCAGTACTTC
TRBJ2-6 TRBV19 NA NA CASSHDRSGANVLTF TGTGCCAGTAGTCATGACAGATCTGGGGCCAACGTCCTGACTTTC
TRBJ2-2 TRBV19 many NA CASEPRNTGELFF TGTGCCAGCGAGCCGAGGAACACCGGGGAGCTGTTTTTT
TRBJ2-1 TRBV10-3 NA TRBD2 CATRREGPYNEQFF TGTGCCACGAGGAGGGAGGGCCCCTACAATGAGCAGTTCTTC
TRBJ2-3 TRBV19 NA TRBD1 CATRNRGGGADTQYF TGTGCCACCCGAAACAGGGGTGGAGGTGCGGATACGCAGTATTTT
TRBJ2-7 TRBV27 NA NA CASSTTRTSSWEQYF TGTGCCAGCAGTACCACCCGGACCAGCAGCTGGGAGCAGTACTTC
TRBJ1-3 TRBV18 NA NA CASSPTPGGSGNTIYF TGTGCCAGCTCACCCACCCCGGGGGGCTCTGGAAACACCATATATTTT
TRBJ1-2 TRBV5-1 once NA CASSLALTGLAGYTF TGCGCCAGCAGCTTGGCCCTTACAGGACTCGCTGGTTACACCTTC
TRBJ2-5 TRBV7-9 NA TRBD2 CASSSSGAKQETQYF TGTGCCAGCAGCTCTAGCGGGGCCAAACAAGAGACCCAGTACTTC
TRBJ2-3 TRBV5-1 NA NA CASSLLLSGAADTQYF TGCGCCAGCAGCTTACTTCTGTCGGGGGCGGCGGATACGCAGTATTTT
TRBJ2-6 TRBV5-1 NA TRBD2 CASSEGGLSGANVLTF TGCGCCAGCTCGGAGGGAGGGCTCTCTGGGGCCAACGTCCTGACTTTC
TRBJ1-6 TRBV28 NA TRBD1 CASSPQGGYSPLHF TGTGCCAGCAGTCCGCAGGGGGGGTATTCACCCCTCCACTTT
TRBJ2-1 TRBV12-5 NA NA CASGLYYNEQFF TGTGCTAGTGGTTTGTATTACAATGAGCAGTTCTTC
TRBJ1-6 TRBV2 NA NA CASRDTPNSPLHF TGTGCCAGCAGAGACACACCCAATTCACCCCTCCACTTT
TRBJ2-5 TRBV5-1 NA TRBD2 CASSLGKASGKETQYF TGCGCCAGCAGCTTGGGCAAGGCTAGCGGAAAAGAGACCCAGTACTTC
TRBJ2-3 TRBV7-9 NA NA CASSLVDLTSTDTQYF TGTGCCAGCAGCTTAGTGGATCTTACTAGCACAGATACGCAGTATTTT
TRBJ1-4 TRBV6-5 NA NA CASSYVGSEKLFF TGTGCCAGCAGTTACGTCGGAAGTGAAAAACTGTTTTTT
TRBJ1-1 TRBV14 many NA CASSQAPTPSGEAFF TGTGCCAGCAGCCAAGCCCCGACTCCCAGCGGTGAAGCTTTCTTT
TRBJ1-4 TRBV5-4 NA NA CASSLEGKNEKLFF TGTGCCAGCAGCTTGGAGGGAAAGAATGAAAAACTGTTTTTT
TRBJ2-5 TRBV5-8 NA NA CASSVRGKGTQYF TGTGCCAGCAGCGTAAGGGGGAAGGGGACCCAGTACTTC
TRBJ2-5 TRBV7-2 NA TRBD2 CAVGRGEETQYF TGTGCGGTCGGGCGGGGGGAAGAGACCCAGTACTTC
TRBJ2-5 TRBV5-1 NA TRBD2 CASSLASGSFETQYF TGCGCCAGCAGCTTGGCTAGCGGGAGTTTCGAGACCCAGTACTTC
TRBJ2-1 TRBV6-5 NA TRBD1 CASSYRGTGGYNEQFF TGTGCCAGCAGTTACCGTGGGACAGGGGGCTACAATGAGCAGTTCTTC
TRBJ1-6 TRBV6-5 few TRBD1 CASSTGTGIASPLHF TGTGCCAGCAGTACCGGGACAGGGATAGCTTCACCCCTCCACTTT
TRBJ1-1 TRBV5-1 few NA CASSLDGRNTEAFF TGCGCCAGCAGCTTGGATGGCAGAAACACTGAAGCTTTCTTT
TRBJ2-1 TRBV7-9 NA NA CASSLDSPHEQFF TGTGCCAGCAGCTTAGATAGCCCCCATGAGCAGTTCTTC
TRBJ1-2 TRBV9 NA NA CASSESGIGGYTF TGTGCCAGCAGCGAGTCAGGGATAGGTGGCTACACCTTC
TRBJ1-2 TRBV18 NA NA CASSPRAQWGYTF TGTGCCAGCTCACCCCGGGCTCAATGGGGCTACACCTTC
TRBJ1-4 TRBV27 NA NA CASGPRGVGVGIWSETNEKLFF TGTGCCAGCGGCCCCCGAGGGGTAGGAGTGGGGATTTGGTCGGAAACTAATGAAAAACTGTTTTTT
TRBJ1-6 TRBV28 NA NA CASSYQVRSPLHF TGTGCCAGCAGTTATCAAGTGAGATCACCCCTCCACTTT
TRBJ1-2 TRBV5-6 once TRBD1 CATSGQRIYGYTF TGTGCCACCTCGGGACAGCGAATCTATGGCTACACCTTC
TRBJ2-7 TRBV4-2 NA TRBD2 CASSQDGPSGSSYEQYF TGTGCCAGCAGCCAAGATGGCCCTAGCGGGAGTTCCTACGAGCAGTACTTC
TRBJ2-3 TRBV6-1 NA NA CASSEGGAPWEYF TGTGCCAGCAGTGAAGGTGGGGCCCCTTGGGAGTATTTT
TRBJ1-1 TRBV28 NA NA CASSLTGMNTEAFF TGTGCCAGCAGTTTGACGGGCATGAACACTGAAGCTTTCTTT
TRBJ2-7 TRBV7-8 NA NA CASSPGAPYEQYF TGTGCCAGCAGCCCAGGAGCCCCCTACGAGCAGTACTTC
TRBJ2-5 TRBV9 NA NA CASSAGLSQETQYF TGTGCCAGCAGCGCGGGACTGTCCCAAGAGACCCAGTACTTC
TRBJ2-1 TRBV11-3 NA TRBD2 CASSLDGGLAGGPYNEQFF TGTGCCAGCAGCTTAGATGGAGGACTAGCGGGAGGGCCATACAATGAGCAGTTCTTC
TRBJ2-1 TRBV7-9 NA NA CASSFFQGSYNEQFF TGTGCCAGCAGCTTTTTTCAGGGCTCCTACAATGAGCAGTTCTTC
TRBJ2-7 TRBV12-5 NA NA CASGLVRNQYF TGTGCTAGTGGTTTGGTACGGAACCAGTACTTC
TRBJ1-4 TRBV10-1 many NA CASSESSRGGHEKLFF TGCGCCAGCAGTGAGTCGAGTAGAGGAGGACATGAAAAACTGTTTTTT
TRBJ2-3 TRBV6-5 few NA CASSQSPGNTDTQYF TGTGCCAGCAGTCAGTCCCCCGGTAACACAGATACGCAGTATTTT
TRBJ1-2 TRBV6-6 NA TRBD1 CASSYTADRDYGYTF TGTGCCAGCAGTTACACCGCGGACAGGGACTATGGCTACACCTTC